What follows are 21 T cell receptor beta chains derived from one specimen sequenced in a study of shared clonotypes between healthy human individuals. The repertoire was sequenced with immunoSEQ multiplex PCR; TCRdb's copy has only in-frame clones and lacks some. The top ten clones hold 0.39% of a sample with about 2.3 million clones, approximately 93% of them seen once. Sequences were obtained from naive CD4+ T cells from PBMCs. As for subset: CD45RA+ positively selected. Receptors originate from a man younger than 30 in good health. Some clones in this sample may be carry-over from other donors' samples.

The chain carries TRBV19 and TRBJ2-2, with 14 positions matching TRBD2. Germline V gene data show CDR1 as LNHDA and CDR2 as SQIVND (reference sequence). With 5 bases clipped from V and 0 bases from J, the junction kept 5 bases outside the gene matches. The CDR3 length is 18 residues. The chain's CDR3 is CASSVPGLAGANTGELFF. As DNA, the CDR3 is TGTGCCAGTAGTGTACCGGGACTAGCGGGAGCGAACACCGGGGAGCTGTTTTTT.

The V gene is TRBV28, the J gene TRBJ2-3; TRBD2 agrees at 9 bases. Germline V gene lookup returns CDR1 MDHEN and CDR2 SYDVKM. V lost 4 bases, J lost 1 base, and 3 bases stayed unmatched. The CDR3 sequence is 15 residues long. The CDR3 sequence is CASSSWTSGTDTQYF. The CDR3, as DNA: TGTGCCAGCAGTTCGTGGACTAGCGGCACAGATACGCAGTATTTT.

Concerning this clone itself: The same CDR3 is also encoded by other DNA sequences in this sample. The CDR3 protein is CASSIGQLYEQYF. The DNA of the CDR3 is TGTGCCAGTAGTATAGGACAGCTTTACGAGCAGTACTTC. This chain uses TRBV19 with TRBJ2-7; TRBD1 might be the D (5 bases). The V end was cut by 1 base, the J end by 4 bases, with 8 bases between. Looked up from germline, CDR1 is LNHDA and CDR2 is SQIVND (reference sequence). The CDR3 totals 13 residues.

CDR3 nucleotides: TGTGCCAGCAGCTTAGCGGGGACAACCTTAAACGGTGAGCAGTTCTTC. Protein product: CASSLAGTTLNGEQFF. The chain is built from TRBV7-2 and TRBJ2-1; D may be TRBD1 (6 bases). Trimming removed 0 bases from V and 9 bases from J, with 18 bases in between. Germline lookup yields CDR1 SGHTA and CDR2 FQGNSA. The length of the CDR3 is 16 residues.

V gene TRBV27 combines with J gene TRBJ2-1, with 12 nucleotides matching TRBD2. The length of the CDR3 is 16 residues. V was clipped by 4 bases and J by 6 bases; unmatched bases: 7. The germline V gene encodes CDR1 MNHEY and CDR2 SMNVEV (reference sequence). CDR3 DNA sequence: TGTGCCAGCAGTTCCGCTAGCGGGAGGGTTGCCAATGAGCAGTTCTTC. Protein: CASSSASGRVANEQFF.

The CDR3 here is CASSVLPREGLVETQYF. CDR3 nucleotides: TGTGCCAGCAGCGTGCTCCCCCGGGAGGGCCTTGTGGAGACCCAGTACTTC. The chain links TRBV11-2 to TRBJ2-5; 8 bases fit TRBD2. The CDR3 spans 17 residues. J lost 5 bases, V lost 5 bases, and 16 bases had no gene match. Germline V gene sequence: CDR1 SGHAT, CDR2 FQNNGV. Filled out from reference TRBV11-2 and TRBJ2-5, the complete variable domain reads EAGVAQSPRYKIIEKRQSVAFWCNPISGHATLYWYQQILGQGPKLLIQFQNNGVVDDSQLPKDRFSAERLKGVDSTLKIQPAKLEDSAVYLCASSVLPREGLVETQYFGPGTRLLVL.

The CDR3 reads CASSEAPRSYEQYF. CDR3 sequence (DNA): TGTGCCAGCAGTGAAGCGCCTCGGTCCTACGAGCAGTACTTC. V gene TRBV6-1 combines with J gene TRBJ2-7; no clear D. Trimming stripped 0 bases from V and 1 base from J, with 7 bases between. Germline V gives CDR1 MNHNS, CDR2 SASEGT. The length of the CDR3 is 14 residues.

About this clone itself: Other DNA variants within this sample encode the same CDR3. V is TRBV2 and J is TRBJ2-7, with 7 positions matching TRBD1. Germline V lookup: CDR1 SNHLY, CDR2 FYNNEI. The CDR3 extends over 14 amino acids. Trimming cost V 4 bases and J 0 bases; bases outside gene matches: 3. The CDR3 protein is CASSVDRSSYEQYF. The CDR3 nucleotides are TGTGCCAGCAGTGTGGACAGGAGCTCCTACGAGCAGTACTTC.

The rearrangement links TRBV11-3 to TRBJ2-7, with a weak D call TRBD2 (5 bases). Germline V CDR1 and CDR2: SGHNT, YENEEA. V was clipped by 5 bases and J by 2 bases, with 13 bases between them. The CDR3 has 14 residues. This chain's CDR3 is CASSPVFGTYEQYF. CDR3 nucleotides: TGTGCCAGCAGCCCCGTGTTCGGGACCTACGAGCAGTACTTC.

The chain recombines TRBV15 with TRBJ1-3; 7 bases are shared with TRBD1. V gave up 2 bases and J gave up 4 bases; unmatched junction bases: 2. The germline V gene has CDR1 LNHNV and CDR2 YYDKDF (reference sequence). This CDR3 comprises 14 residues. Here the CDR3 DNA reads TGTGCCACCAGCAGAAGGGGGCCGGGAAACACCATATATTTT. Translating gives CATSRRGPGNTIYF. The full variable domain, with the rest looked up from reference TRBV15 and TRBJ1-3, is DAMVIQNPRYQVTQFGKPVTLSCSQTLNHNVMYWYQQKSSQAPKLLFHYYDKDFNNEADTPDNFQSRRPNTSFCFLDIRSPGLGDTAMYLCATSRRGPGNTIYFGEGSWLTVV.

The V gene is TRBV7-6, the J gene TRBJ2-5; D not resolved. Per germline, CDR1 SGHVS and CDR2 FNYEAQ. This CDR3 contains 11 residues. Trimming stripped 3 bases from V and 5 bases from J, with 4 bases between. The DNA of the CDR3 is TGTGCCAGCAGCTTCACTGAGACCCAGTACTTC. It specifies CASSFTETQYF.

A few counts support this clone. The sample contains more than one DNA sequence encoding this CDR3. The V call is TRBV11-2, the J call TRBJ1-1, with a tentative D call TRBD1 (5 bases). The germline V gene encodes CDR1 SGHAT and CDR2 FQNNGV. The V end was cut by 1 base, the J end by 4 bases, with 10 bases between. This CDR3 is 14 amino acids long. The CDR3, as DNA: TGTGCCAGCAGCTTAGTGGGTCAGGGCACTGAAGCTTTCTTT. It specifies CASSLVGQGTEAFF.

The chain combines TRBV28 with TRBJ2-7, with 11 bases lining up with TRBD1. This CDR3 is built from 13 residues. Germline CDR1 is MDHEN and CDR2 is SYDVKM. The V gene end was trimmed by 10 bases and the J gene end by 4 bases; junction bases not matched to a gene: 6. CDR3 loop: CATIRDRGYEQYF. The CDR3, as DNA: TGTGCCACCATCCGGGACAGGGGGTACGAGCAGTACTTC.

This chain's CDR3 is CASNPHYNEQFF. The CDR3 DNA sequence: TGTGCCAGCAACCCCCATTACAATGAGCAGTTCTTC. This rearrangement joins TRBV6-1 to TRBJ2-1; D gene uncertain. In germline, CDR1 is MNHNS, CDR2 SASEGT. With 7 bases removed from V and 4 bases from J, the gap between germline ends came to 8 bases. This CDR3 is 12 amino acids long.

The CDR3 sequence: CASSYLRKGTDYGYTF. In DNA, the CDR3 is TGTGCCAGCAGTTATCTGAGGAAGGGGACCGACTATGGCTACACCTTC. This chain uses TRBV6-6 with TRBJ1-2, with D tentatively TRBD1 (5 bases). This CDR3 has 16 residues. Germline V gene sequence: CDR1 MNHNY, CDR2 SVGAGI (reference sequence). V lost 3 bases and J 3 bases, leaving 17 bases between the germline ends.

The J gene is TRBJ1-5, the V gene TRBV5-1; possible D gene TRBD1, 5 bases. Germline CDR1 SGHRS, CDR2 YFSETQ. V was trimmed by 0 bases and J by 2 bases, leaving 12 bases between them. The CDR3 contains 16 residues. In nucleotides, the CDR3 is TGCGCCAGCAGCTTGGGTGGGATGGGGGGCAATCAGCCCCAGCATTTT. Protein: CASSLGGMGGNQPQHF.

The rearrangement links TRBV7-6 to TRBJ2-1, with 8 bases matching TRBD2. The ends lost 3 bases at V and 6 bases at J; junction bases unmatched: 7. Germline V gene sequence: CDR1 SGHVS, CDR2 FNYEAQ. This CDR3 comprises 15 residues. The CDR3 loop is CASSLIREGGNEQFF. The CDR3 DNA is TGTGCCAGCAGCTTGATCCGGGAGGGCGGCAATGAGCAGTTCTTC.

Remarks on this clone: Other DNA sequences within the sample encode an identical CDR3. The rearrangement links TRBV5-1 to TRBJ2-7; 7 bases line up with TRBD1. The V gene's germline CDR1 is SGHRS and CDR2 YFSETQ. This CDR3 is built from 14 residues. V gave up 4 bases and J gave up 4 bases; unmatched junction bases: 8. The CDR3 here is CASSRGTASYEQYF. The CDR3 DNA follows: TGCGCCAGCAGCCGTGGGACAGCCTCGTACGAGCAGTACTTC.

The chain combines TRBV5-4 with TRBJ2-3; 12 bases agree with TRBD2. CDR1 SGHNT and CDR2 YYREEE come from the germline V gene (reference sequence). The CDR3 spans 15 residues. Germline trimming cut 4 bases from V and 6 bases from J; bases unmatched to any gene: 6. The CDR3 DNA reads as TGTGCCAGCAGCCGGACTAGCGGGGCGCCCGATACGCAGTATTTT. This encodes CASSRTSGAPDTQYF. Supplemented by reference TRBV5-4 and TRBJ2-3, the full variable domain reads ETGVTQSPTHLIKTRGQQVTLRCSSQSGHNTVSWYQQALGQGPQFIFQYYREEENGRGNFPPRFSGLQFPNYSSELNVNALELDDSALYLCASSRTSGAPDTQYFGPGTRLTVL.

This chain links TRBV20-1 with TRBJ2-7; D is undetermined. V dropped 2 bases and J dropped 6 bases, with 8 bases sitting between them. Germline V gene sequence: CDR1 DFQATT, CDR2 SNEGSKA (reference sequence). This CDR3 has 11 residues. As DNA, the CDR3 is TGCAGTGCTAGATCCTTTTTCGAGCAGTACTTC. As protein: CSARSFFEQYF.

The chain uses TRBV4-1 and TRBJ2-5; TRBD2 aligns across 16 bases. Germline-derived CDR1 and CDR2 are MGHRA and YSYEKL. The CDR3 runs to 17 residues. J lost 2 bases, V lost 4 bases, and 4 bases had no gene match. The CDR3 here is CASSPGTSGRAQETQYF. The CDR3, as DNA: TGCGCCAGCAGCCCCGGGACTAGCGGGAGGGCACAAGAGACCCAGTACTTC.